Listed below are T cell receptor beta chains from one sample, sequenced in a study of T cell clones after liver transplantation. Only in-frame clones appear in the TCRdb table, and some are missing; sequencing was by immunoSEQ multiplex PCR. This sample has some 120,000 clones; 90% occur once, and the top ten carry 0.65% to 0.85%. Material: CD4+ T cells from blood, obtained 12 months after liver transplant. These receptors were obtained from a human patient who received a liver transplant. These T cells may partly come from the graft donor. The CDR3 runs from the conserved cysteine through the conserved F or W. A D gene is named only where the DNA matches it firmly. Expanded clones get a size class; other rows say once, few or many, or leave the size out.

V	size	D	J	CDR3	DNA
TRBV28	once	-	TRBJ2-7	CASSYTDSYEQYF	TGTGCCAGCAGTTATACCGACTCCTACGAGCAGTACTTC
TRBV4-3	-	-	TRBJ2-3	CASSQDRRQDTDTQYF	TGCGCCAGCAGCCAAGATCGAAGACAGGACACAGATACGCAGTATTTT
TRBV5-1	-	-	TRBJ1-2	CASSPGGTGYGYTF	TGCGCCAGCAGCCCCGGCGGTACAGGCTATGGCTACACCTTC
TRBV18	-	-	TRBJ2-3	CASSPPSVIDTQYF	TGTGCCAGCTCACCACCATCAGTGATTGATACGCAGTATTTT
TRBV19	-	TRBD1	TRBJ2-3	CASSAQDRGTDTQYF	TGTGCCAGTAGTGCTCAGGACAGGGGCACAGATACGCAGTATTTT
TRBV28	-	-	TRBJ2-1	CASSLDRFSYRGAQFF	TGTGCCAGCAGTTTAGATCGATTTTCTTATCGTGGCGCGCAGTTCTTC
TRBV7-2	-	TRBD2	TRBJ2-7	CASSLVLTSGRGEQYF	TGTGCCAGCAGCTTAGTCCTGACTAGCGGGAGAGGCGAGCAGTACTTC
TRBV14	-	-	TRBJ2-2	CASSQPLSGELFF	TGTGCCAGCAGCCAACCGCTATCGGGGGAGCTGTTTTTT
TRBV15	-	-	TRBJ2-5	CATSRGTVAETQYF	TGTGCCACCAGCAGAGGGACAGTAGCAGAGACCCAGTACTTC
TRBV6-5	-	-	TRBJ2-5	CASSLQVEETQYF	TGTGCCAGCAGTTTACAGGTGGAAGAGACCCAGTACTTC
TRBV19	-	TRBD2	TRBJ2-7	CASSIGLAGGEQYF	TGTGCCAGTAGTATTGGACTAGCGGGAGGCGAGCAGTACTTC
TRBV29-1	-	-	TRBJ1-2	CSVEELQGDYGYTF	TGCAGCGTTGAAGAACTCCAGGGTGACTATGGCTACACCTTC
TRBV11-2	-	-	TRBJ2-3	CASSSPQGGLADTQYF	TGTGCCAGCAGCTCCCCGCAAGGGGGGCTGGCAGATACGCAGTATTTT
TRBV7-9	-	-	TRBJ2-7	CASSPRGYEQYF	TGTGCCAGCAGCCCGAGGGGGTACGAGCAGTACTTC
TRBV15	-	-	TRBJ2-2	CATSRAGIGTGELFF	TGTGCCACCAGCAGAGCGGGAATCGGCACCGGGGAGCTGTTTTTT
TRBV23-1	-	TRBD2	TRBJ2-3	CASSQGIAGVEDTQYF	TGCGCCAGCAGTCAAGGAATAGCGGGAGTAGAGGATACGCAGTATTTT
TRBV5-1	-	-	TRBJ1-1	CASSLVSGLGTEAFF	TGCGCCAGCAGCTTGGTCTCAGGCCTCGGCACTGAAGCTTTCTTT
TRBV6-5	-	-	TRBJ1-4	CASSRTGGTNEKLFF	TGTGCCAGCAGCCGGACCGGGGGTACGAATGAAAAACTGTTTTTT
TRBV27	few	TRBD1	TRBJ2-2	CASSLQQGIPGELFF	TGTGCCAGCAGTTTACAACAGGGGATCCCCGGGGAGCTGTTTTTT
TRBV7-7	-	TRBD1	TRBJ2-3	CASSSGQSTDTQYF	TGTGCCAGCAGCTCGGGACAGTCCACAGATACGCAGTATTTT
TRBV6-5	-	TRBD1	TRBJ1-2	CASKTGQGLGYTF	TGTGCCAGCAAGACGGGACAGGGTCTTGGCTACACCTTC
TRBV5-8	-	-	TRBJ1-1	CASSLEGRVMTEAFF	TGTGCCAGCAGCTTGGAAGGCAGGGTCATGACTGAAGCTTTCTTT
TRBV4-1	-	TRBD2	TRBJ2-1	CASSQEILSGTRVSEQFF	TGCGCCAGCAGCCAAGAGATTCTTAGCGGGACTAGAGTTTCTGAGCAGTTCTTC
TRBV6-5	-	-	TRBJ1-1	CASKPSKEHTEAFF	TGTGCCAGCAAACCGAGTAAGGAACACACTGAAGCTTTCTTT
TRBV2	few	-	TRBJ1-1	CASNEVGGGEAFF	TGTGCCAGCAATGAAGTTGGGGGTGGGGAAGCTTTCTTT
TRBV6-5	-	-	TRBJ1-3	CASSYSAGSGNTIYF	TGTGCCAGCAGTTACTCGGCCGGCTCTGGAAACACCATATATTTT
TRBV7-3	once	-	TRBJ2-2	CASSLNPVTGELFF	TGTGCCAGCAGCTTAAACCCGGTGACCGGGGAGCTGTTTTTT